Listed below are T cell receptor beta chains from one sample, sequenced in a study of blood T cell repertoires in COVID-19. Libraries were prepared by immunoSEQ multiplex PCR; TCRdb keeps only in-frame clonotypes and omits some of them. The sample has about 190,000 clones, about 88% seen once. The sequenced sample consisted of peripheral blood. The receptors were sampled from a man aged 25 to 40 with acute or convalescent COVID-19. CDR3s include the opening cysteine and the closing phenylalanine or tryptophan. A D gene is named only where the DNA matches it firmly. The size field is filled for only some rows; it gives once, few, many or a size class.

>.|TRBJ1-5|TRBV18|.
CASSPYRSNQPQHF
TGTGCCAGCTCACCATATAGAAGCAATCAGCCCCAGCATTTT
>few|TRBJ2-5|TRBV30|TRBD2
CAWRRGGPGETQYF
TGTGCCTGGAGAAGGGGAGGGCCTGGGGAGACCCAGTACTTC
>.|TRBJ2-5|TRBV24-1|TRBD2
CATSGAGVETQYF
TGTGCCACCAGTGGGGCGGGAGTAGAGACCCAGTACTTC
>.|TRBJ2-7|TRBV29-1|TRBD1
CSVAGQGFYEQYF
TGCAGCGTTGCGGGACAGGGCTTCTACGAGCAGTACTTC
>.|TRBJ2-6|TRBV5-4|TRBD1
CASSSSGGSGSGANVLTF
TGTGCCAGCAGCTCTTCAGGGGGCTCGGGTTCTGGGGCCAACGTCCTGACTTTC
>.|TRBJ1-1|TRBV30|.
CAWISGSPEAFF
TGTGCCTGGATTTCGGGGTCCCCTGAAGCTTTCTTT
>.|TRBJ1-6|TRBV9|TRBD1
CASSVTGTGNAPLHF
TGTGCCAGCAGCGTAACCGGGACAGGAAACGCACCCCTCCACTTT
>.|TRBJ1-4|TRBV6-5|.
CATGGTRFEKLFF
TGTGCCACCGGAGGTACCCGGTTTGAAAAACTGTTTTTT
>.|TRBJ1-5|TRBV28|.
CASSSPLRRVSQPQHF
TGTGCCAGCAGTTCCCCCCTCAGGAGGGTAAGCCAGCCCCAGCATTTT
>.|TRBJ2-3|TRBV24-1|TRBD2
CATAPGGLKRELSDTQYF
TGTGCCACGGCACCGGGAGGTCTGAAGCGGGAGCTTTCAGATACGCAGTATTTT
>.|TRBJ2-3|TRBV2|TRBD2
CASTPQGLATDTQYF
TGTGCCAGCACCCCACAGGGACTAGCAACAGATACGCAGTATTTT
>.|TRBJ2-1|TRBV10-1|TRBD2
CASSEEGLAGAPRSREQFF
TGCGCCAGCAGTGAGGAAGGACTAGCGGGAGCGCCTAGGAGTAGAGAGCAGTTCTTC
>.|TRBJ2-1|TRBV7-2|TRBD2
CASSRGLAGVGEQFF
TGTGCCAGCAGCCGGGGACTAGCGGGAGTAGGGGAGCAGTTCTTC